This TCR beta chain was sequenced during a study of blood T cell repertoires in COVID-19. At the level of the study: COVID-19 samples, acute and convalescent, were from the United States, Italy and Spain. Nucleic acid was either cDNA or gDNA, and it came from T cells, B-cell-depleted T cells, or PBMCs.

The V end was cut by 4 bases, the J end by 7 bases, with 17 bases between. Germline V CDR1 and CDR2: SQVTM, ANQGSEA. The CDR3 runs to 14 residues. Per the study methods: By means of reference gene primer amplification, nucleated cell counts were estimated. Data came from immunoSEQ multiplex PCR; TCRdb stores just in-frame clones and leaves some out. Clone size and V and J calls were adopted from that table, with D and trimming inferred from the DNA. The data contain 160,000 or so clones, 89% of them singletons. This chain joins TRBV29-1 and TRBJ2-1; D may be TRBD2 (6 bases). The clonotype comes from a man aged 55 to 70 with acute or convalescent COVID-19. The sample taken for sequencing was peripheral blood. CDR3 sequence (DNA): TGCAGCGTTGTTTTGCTGGGGGGAGAGAATGAGCAGTTCTTC. It translates to CSVVLLGGENEQFF.